The 17 T cell receptor beta chains listed next were all sequenced from one sample in a study of radiation and T cells in renal cell carcinoma. TCRdb's table, derived via immunoSEQ multiplex PCR, lists solely in-frame clones and lacks some. The sample lists roughly 100,000 clones; approximately 82% were seen once. Stated time point: blood 4 weeks post-SBRT, at nephrectomy. As to treatment: 15 Gy SBRT to primary tumor, nephrectomy 4 weeks later. The specimen was blood, collected from a patient whose treatment included radiotherapy and nephrectomy. The receptors originated from a man between 60 and 70 years old with renal cell carcinoma.

This clone was picked up a small number of times. V usage is TRBV6-1 and J usage is TRBJ2-3, with TRBD1 as a possible D gene (7 bases). The V and J ends lost 3 bases and 2 bases respectively, with 21 bases between them. CDR1 and CDR2 (germline): MNHNS, SASEGT. CDR3 size: 18 residues. The CDR3: CASSDRMGGQPNTDTQYF. The CDR3 DNA is TGTGCCAGCAGTGACAGGATGGGGGGACAGCCCAACACAGATACGCAGTATTTT.

The rearrangement joins TRBV10-2 to TRBJ2-2; 9 bases agree with TRBD2. This CDR3 is built from 15 residues. The germline CDR1 and CDR2 sequences are WSHSY and SAAADI. J gave up 6 bases and V 7 bases, and 9 bases lay outside the gene matches. DNA for the CDR3: TGCGCCAGCAAAGGGGGTGAGCGGGAGGCCGGGGAGCTGTTTTTT. It is translated as CASKGGEREAGELFF.

The V call is TRBV5-1, the J call TRBJ1-1, with D perhaps matching TRBD1 (6 bases). This CDR3 region has 15 residues. Germline-derived CDR1 and CDR2 are SGHRS and YFSETQ. Between the trimmed V and J ends, which lost 2 bases and 1 base, there was a span of 12 bases. Here the CDR3 DNA reads TGCGCCAGCAGCTTTCAGGTGACAGGGAACACTGAAGCTTTCTTT. This codes for CASSFQVTGNTEAFF. Combining the CDR3 with reference TRBV5-1 and TRBJ1-1 gives the whole variable domain KAGVTQTPRYLIKTRGQQVTLSCSPISGHRSVSWYQQTPGQGLQFLFEYFSETQRNKGNFPGRFSGRQFSNSRSEMNVSTLELGDSALYLCASSFQVTGNTEAFFGQGTRLTVV.

The chain uses TRBV6-1 and TRBJ2-5, with 12 bases that match TRBD2. The germline V gene encodes CDR1 MNHNS and CDR2 SASEGT. V was clipped by 3 bases and J by 5 bases; unmatched bases: 4. The CDR3 spans 15 residues. In DNA, the CDR3 is TGTGCCAGCAGTGACCCTAGCGGGAGGGGGGAGACCCAGTACTTC. This encodes CASSDPSGRGETQYF.

V and J are TRBV28 and TRBJ2-7; D gene unclear. The CDR3 length is 12 residues. CDR1 and CDR2 from the germline V gene are MDHEN and SYDVKM. Trimming pared 6 bases from V and 4 bases from J, leaving 10 bases between. CDR3 residues: CASSPVGYEQYF. The CDR3 region has the DNA TGTGCCAGCAGCCCCGTCGGGTACGAGCAGTACTTC.

This clone turned up a few times. The CDR3 spells CASRPGPGNTIYF. The DNA for the CDR3 is TGTGCCAGCAGACCAGGGCCTGGAAACACCATATATTTT. This sequence joins TRBV6-5 and TRBJ1-3, with D possibly matching TRBD1 (5 bases). The CDR3 runs 13 residues. CDR1 and CDR2 (germline): MNHEY, SVGAGI. Trimming left V 6 bases short and J 2 bases short, with 8 bases between.

The chain has TRBV6-1 and TRBJ2-3, with D unclear. The V gene lost 4 bases and the J gene lost 1 base, with 6 bases spanning the gap. CDR1 is MNHNS and CDR2 is SASEGT in the germline V gene. The CDR3 has 13 amino acids. CDR3: CASSGLRTDTQYF. CDR3 bases: TGTGCCAGCAGTGGACTCCGCACAGATACGCAGTATTTT.

This sequence joins TRBV29-1 and TRBJ2-2; TRBD1 is a possible D gene (5 bases). The germline gives CDR1 SQVTM, CDR2 ANQGSEA. The ends were cut back, 3 bases at V and 7 bases at J, with 12 bases in the middle. The CDR3 is made up of 13 amino acids. CDR3 DNA: TGCAGCGTTGAGTCCAGGGTGCACGGGGAGCTGTTTTTT. This sequence encodes CSVESRVHGELFF.

This clone has more than one count but fewer than ten. The genes are TRBV10-2 and TRBJ1-4; D uncertain. With 6 bases removed from V and 4 bases from J, the gap between germline ends came to 18 bases. This CDR3 has 16 residues. CDR1 WSHSY and CDR2 SAAADI come from the germline V gene. This CDR3 reads CASRARSVGSNEKLFF. The CDR3, as DNA: TGCGCCAGCAGAGCCAGAAGTGTGGGGAGTAATGAAAAACTGTTTTTT.

The V call is TRBV7-2, the J call TRBJ2-4, with D perhaps assigned TRBD1 or TRBD2 (5 bases each). This CDR3 region has 13 residues. V shed 4 bases and J shed 13 bases, with 17 bases lying between them. Germline V gene sequence: CDR1 SGHTA, CDR2 FQGNSA. The CDR3 nucleotides are TGTGCCAGCAGCTCCCCGGGGCGGCGAGGGCAGTACTTC. Translating it yields CASSSPGRRGQYF.

The rearrangement links TRBV30 to TRBJ1-3; D is unresolved. The germline CDR1 and CDR2 sequences are GTSNPN and SVGIG (reference sequence). The CDR3 is made up of 12 amino acids. Between the trimmed V and J ends, which lost 5 bases and 3 bases, there was a span of 8 bases. CDR3 sequence: CAWGYLGNTIYF. DNA of the CDR3: TGTGCCTGGGGGTACCTTGGAAACACCATATATTTT.

The gene calls are TRBV28 and TRBJ1-2; maybe TRBD1 (6 bases). Germline lookup yields CDR1 MDHEN and CDR2 SYDVKM. The V gene lost 5 bases and the J gene lost 2 bases, with 9 bases spanning the gap. This CDR3 comprises 13 residues. The CDR3 nucleotides read TGTGCCAGCAGTATGGACAGAAACTATGGCTACACCTTC. Translating it yields CASSMDRNYGYTF.

The count of this clone is one. The V and J genes are TRBV7-9 and TRBJ2-7; 8 nucleotides match TRBD1. Germline V gene lookup returns CDR1 SEHNR and CDR2 FQNEAQ (reference sequence). The CDR3 is 14 residues long. V was clipped by 5 bases and J by 5 bases; unmatched bases: 8. CDR3 sequence reads: CASSLTGQGNEQYF. CDR3 in DNA: TGTGCCAGCAGCCTAACTGGACAGGGTAACGAGCAGTACTTC.

This sequence joins TRBV7-2 and TRBJ1-1; possibly TRBD1 for D (6 bases). The CDR3 extends over 14 amino acids. The germline V and J ends were trimmed by 1 base and 1 base, with 7 bases remaining between them. Germline V CDR1 and CDR2: SGHTA, FQGNSA. This CDR3 reads CASSLGTANTEAFF. Written as DNA, the CDR3 is TGTGCCAGCAGCTTAGGGACAGCGAACACTGAAGCTTTCTTT. The full variable domain, with the rest looked up from reference TRBV7-2 and TRBJ1-1, is GAGVSQSPSNKVTEKGKDVELRCDPISGHTALYWYRQSLGQGLEFLIYFQGNSAPDKSGLPSDRFSAERTGGSVSTLTIQRTQQEDSAVYLCASSLGTANTEAFFGQGTRLTVV.

The chain uses TRBV9 and TRBJ1-1, with TRBD1 matching over 11 bases. Germline CDR1 and CDR2: SGDLS and YYNGEE. V lost 3 bases to trimming and J lost 1 base; unmatched junction nucleotides: 5. The CDR3 extends over 16 amino acids. The CDR3 DNA sequence: TGTGCCAGCAGCGGGACAGGGGGCGCAGGGAACACTGAAGCTTTCTTT. This encodes CASSGTGGAGNTEAFF.

The V gene is TRBV7-9, the J gene TRBJ1-4; 8 bases match TRBD1. In germline, CDR1 is SEHNR, CDR2 FQNEAQ (reference sequence). Trimming cost V 1 base and J 6 bases; bases outside gene matches: 7. This CDR3 has 16 residues. The DNA of the CDR3 is TGTGCCAGCAGCTTAGAACCGGGACAGGCAGATGAAAAACTGTTTTTT. Residues: CASSLEPGQADEKLFF.

The rearrangement uses TRBV11-1 and TRBJ2-7, with TRBD2 matching 7 bases. The V gene end was trimmed by 1 base and the J gene end by 2 bases; junction bases not matched to a gene: 8. The CDR3 spans 16 residues. Germline V lookup: CDR1 SGHAT, CDR2 FQDESV (reference sequence). The chain's CDR3 is CASSLVVSGSTYEQYF. CDR3 DNA: TGTGCCAGCAGCTTAGTGGTTAGCGGGTCCACCTACGAGCAGTACTTC. The variable domain in full, with the rest retrieved from reference TRBV11-1 and TRBJ2-7, is EAEVAQSPRYKITEKSQAVAFWCDPISGHATLYWYRQILGQGPELLVQFQDESVVDDSQLPKDRFSAERLKGVDSTLKIQPAELGDSAMYLCASSLVVSGSTYEQYFGPGTRLTVT.